The sequence of this T cell receptor beta chain was determined in a study of blood T cell repertoires in COVID-19. CDR3 length: 14 amino acids. The V end was cut by 1 base, the J end by 6 bases, with 13 bases between. Germline CDR1 SEHNR, CDR2 FQNEAQ (reference sequence). Produced via immunoSEQ multiplex PCR; TCRdb's table is partial and in-frame only. The data hold 400,000 to 450,000 clones, with about 87% observed a single time. The TCR was taken from a woman aged 50 to 65 with COVID-19, enrolled during active disease. What was sequenced was peripheral blood. The gene calls are TRBV7-9 and TRBJ2-7, with D perhaps matching TRBD2 (5 bases). The chain's CDR3 is CASSLGTLDGEQYF. The CDR3 bases are TGTGCCAGCAGCTTAGGGACTCTCGACGGCGAGCAGTACTTC.